This TCR beta chain appears in the sequencing data of a study of OX40 agonist ivuxolimab in advanced cancers. Study-level information: As their treatment, patients were administered ivuxolimab, an agonistic anti-OX40 (CD134) antibody. Dose-escalation patients were diagnosed with hepatocellular carcinoma, melanoma, renal cell cancer or head and neck cancer. Three patients got partial responses; one had hepatocellular carcinoma and two had cutaneous melanoma. Patients were over 65% male with ages roughly 20 to 80, mean 60.

CDR3 length equals 14 residues. The ends lost 7 bases at V and 5 bases at J; junction bases unmatched: 9. Germline values: CDR1 SGHTA, CDR2 FQGNSA. Here immunoSEQ multiplex PCR was the method, and the copy in TCRdb shows in-frame clones only, minus some. The sample carries fewer than 85,000 clones, around 85% recorded once. The source of this sequence is an adult with an advanced solid tumor such as melanoma, head and neck, liver or kidney cancer. The specimen was CD4+ or CD8+ T cells sorted from blood, collected in a trial of the OX40 agonist ivuxolimab. This chain connects TRBV7-2 to TRBJ2-5, with TRBD1 identical over 8 bases. CDR3 DNA sequence: TGTGCCAGCACGACGGACAGGGCGGTGGAGACCCAGTACTTC. The encoded protein is CASTTDRAVETQYF.